The TCR beta chain under discussion was sequenced for a study of blood T cell repertoires in COVID-19. Background on the study: Samples of COVID-19 (acute and convalescent) were obtained from the United States, Italy and Spain. PBMCs, B-cell-depleted T cells, or T cells provided the cDNA or gDNA that made up the material.

The CDR3 extends over 15 amino acids. V gave up 1 base and J gave up 0 bases, with 9 bases separating them. Germline CDR1 and CDR2: ENHRY and SYGVKD. Per the original methods: Amplified reference gene primers provided the basis for estimating nucleated cell counts. Only in-frame clones appear in the TCRdb table, and some are missing; sequencing was by immunoSEQ multiplex PCR. The DNA gave D and trimming, while V, J and clone size come from that table. The sample lists roughly 100,000 clones; less than 85% were seen once. V and J are TRBV10-3 and TRBJ1-2; perhaps TRBD1 as D (6 bases). Material for sequencing was peripheral blood. This sequence was found in a woman in her sixties or seventies with active or convalescent COVID-19. CDR3 loop: CAISEWNRANYGYTF. DNA of the CDR3: TGTGCCATCAGTGAGTGGAACAGGGCTAACTATGGCTACACCTTC.